This paragraph covers one T cell receptor (beta chain) sequence. No antigen is known for it. Method: immunoSEQ multiplex PCR; TCRdb's copy keeps in-frame clones and lacks some. The repertoire holds 50,000 or so clones, with approximately 89% as singletons. The sample comes from a study of Tregs in tolerant kidney transplant recipients. Notes on the study in general: Activated donor B cell expansion appeared to reveal the most relevant donor-specific TCRbeta repertoire. This study did not directly address biological reproducibility. Changing PCR primers prevented nucleotide comparison between some patients' samples.

Mixed chimerism was transient after nonmyeloablative marrow transplants from related graft donors. Unstimulated regulatory T cells (CD4+CD25+CD127-), CD4+CD25- non-regulatory cells, CD4 and CD8 cells were FACS-sorted from thawed PBMCs. The CDR3 is 19 residues long. CDR1 is SGHVS and CDR2 is FQNEAQ in the germline V gene. Trimming at V came to 5 bases and at J to 3 bases, leaving 16 bases not matched to a gene. The receptor's source is a human patient who received a combined kidney and bone marrow transplant. Among the T cells, some may be from the graft donor. Sequenced here: CD8+ T cells from blood (PBMCs), sampled 12 months after the transplant. This chain joins TRBV7-8 and TRBJ2-7, with 13 positions matching TRBD2. CDR3 sequence (DNA): TGTGCCAGCAGCACAGGACTAGCGGGAGTGGATTACCTACTCTACGAGCAGTACTTC. The encoded protein is CASSTGLAGVDYLLYEQYF.